A single sample gave rise to the 11 T cell receptor beta chains below, sequenced in a study of T cell responses to AZD1222 COVID-19 vaccine. Produced via immunoSEQ multiplex PCR; TCRdb's table is partial and in-frame only. The sample lists about 86,000 clones, roughly 80% occurring once. Sequenced material: peripheral blood, taken on day 0 of AZD1222 vaccination. These receptors all stem from an adult in good health.

J is TRBJ2-1 and V is TRBV7-7, with TRBD2 matching 12 bases. The CDR3 contains 18 residues. Germline loops: CDR1 SSHAT, CDR2 FNYEAQ (reference sequence). With V trimmed by 1 base and J by 1 base, 5 bases remained unmatched. CDR3 in amino acids: CASSLVLAGGRSYNEQFF. In DNA form, the CDR3 reads TGTGCCAGCAGCTTAGTTCTAGCGGGAGGGAGGTCCTACAATGAGCAGTTCTTC.

V is TRBV9 and J is TRBJ2-5; D ambiguous. The CDR3 sequence is 14 residues long. Trimming removed 0 bases from V and 5 bases from J, with 11 bases in between. Germline V CDR1 and CDR2: SGDLS, YYNGEE. The CDR3 DNA reads TGTGCCAGCAGCGTAGGGATCTGGGGTGAGACCCAGTACTTC. Translation gives CASSVGIWGETQYF.

The chain carries TRBV4-2 and TRBJ2-5; the match to TRBD2 covers 12 bases. The J segment lost 5 bases and the V segment lost 2 bases, leaving 15 bases of the junction unmatched. The CDR3 consists of 19 residues. Per germline, CDR1 LGHNA and CDR2 YNFKEQ. Written as DNA, the CDR3 is TGTGCCAGCAGCCAACAATTCCGACTAGCGGGAGTCTTATCGGAGACCCAGTACTTC. It translates to CASSQQFRLAGVLSETQYF.

V is TRBV12-3 or TRBV12-4 and J is TRBJ1-1; D gene unclear. Trimming took 4 bases from V and 1 from J, leaving 7 bases between them. The length of the CDR3 is 13 residues. The CDR3 sequence: CASSYQANTEAFF. CDR3 sequence (DNA): TGTGCCAGCAGTTATCAGGCGAACACTGAAGCTTTCTTT.

The V and J genes are TRBV2 and TRBJ1-5; 7 nucleotides match TRBD1. This CDR3 comprises 17 residues. V was clipped by 2 bases and J by 0 bases; unmatched bases: 7. Germline V gives CDR1 SNHLY, CDR2 FYNNEI. This CDR3 reads CASSEFGQAYSNQPQHF. CDR3 DNA sequence: TGTGCCAGCAGTGAATTTGGACAGGCTTATAGCAATCAGCCCCAGCATTTT.

This sequence joins TRBV5-4 and TRBJ2-5; TRBD1 matches 8 bases. CDR1 is SGHNT and CDR2 is YYREEE in the germline V gene (reference sequence). The CDR3 runs 16 residues. Trimming at V came to 3 bases and at J to 2 bases, leaving 9 bases not matched to a gene. As DNA, the CDR3 is TGTGCCAGCAGCTGGGGGACTCGGACAGGGCAAGAGACCCAGTACTTC. Translation: CASSWGTRTGQETQYF. Looking up the rest from reference TRBV5-4 and TRBJ2-5 gives the full variable domain: ETGVTQSPTHLIKTRGQQVTLRCSSQSGHNTVSWYQQALGQGPQFIFQYYREEENGRGNFPPRFSGLQFPNYSSELNVNALELDDSALYLCASSWGTRTGQETQYFGPGTRLLVL.

This chain links TRBV20-1 with TRBJ2-3, with TRBD2 identical over 7 bases. The V gene's germline CDR1 is DFQATT and CDR2 SNEGSKA (reference sequence). CDR3 length equals 16 residues. Trimming cost V 3 bases and J 2 bases; bases outside gene matches: 11. The CDR3 bases are TGCAGTGCTAGTTTGTTGGCGGGAGCCGTCACAGATACGCAGTATTTT. Translation: CSASLLAGAVTDTQYF.

The CDR3: CATSRDQRVREQYF. Written as DNA, the CDR3 is TGTGCCACCAGCAGAGATCAGCGGGTACGCGAGCAGTACTTC. The chain carries TRBV15 and TRBJ2-7; the D gene is possibly TRBD2 (6 bases). Germline V lookup: CDR1 LNHNV, CDR2 YYDKDF (reference sequence). Trimming cost V 0 bases and J 6 bases, with 12 bases left between them. This CDR3 comprises 14 residues.

The gene calls are TRBV6-1 and TRBJ2-7, with no clear D. The CDR3 is 14 amino acids. Germline V lookup: CDR1 MNHNS, CDR2 SASEGT. The germline V and J ends were trimmed by 3 bases and 6 bases, with 15 bases remaining between them. The CDR3 DNA reads as TGTGCCAGCAGTGACCCGGCAGATGAGGTCGAGCAGTACTTC. It translates to CASSDPADEVEQYF.

V is TRBV3-1 (or the pseudogene TRBV3-2) and J is TRBJ2-1; D is uncertain. This CDR3 is built from 15 residues. Germline V gene sequence: CDR1 LGHDT, CDR2 YNNKEL (reference sequence). The germline V and J ends were trimmed by 2 bases and 0 bases, with 8 bases remaining between them. The CDR3 nucleotides are TGTGCCAGCAGCCAAACGAGGAGCTCCTACAATGAGCAGTTCTTC. Protein: CASSQTRSSYNEQFF.

The chain is built from TRBV6-6 and TRBJ2-7; 8 nucleotides agree with TRBD1. V shed 4 bases, J shed 6 bases, and the junction held 8 bases outside the gene matches. Germline CDR1 and CDR2: MNHNY and SVGAGI (reference sequence). The CDR3 runs 14 residues. CDR3 DNA sequence: TGTGCCAGCAGTTTGGGACAGGAGGGCGGCGAGCAGTACTTC. It encodes CASSLGQEGGEQYF.